The 6 T cell receptor beta chains listed next were all sequenced from one sample in a study of T cell repertoires in cytomegalovirus infection. No antigen has been identified for these receptors. Each CDR3 protein is one row after TCRdb ran MiXCR on the reads. The sample has 8,000 or so distinct CDR3 sequences, under 55% seen once. The sample taken for sequencing was PBMCs, sequenced either directly or after in vitro stimulation (not recorded which). The receptors stem from a human donor in good health (CMV status not recorded). Some clones in this sample may be carry-over from other donors' samples.

The V gene is TRBV5-4, the J gene TRBJ2-5, with 11 bases lining up with TRBD2. The CDR3 consists of 15 residues. Germline CDR1 and CDR2: SGHNT and YYREEE (reference sequence). Trimming removed 3 bases from V and 3 bases from J; junction bases left unmatched: 4. CDR3 nucleotide sequence: TGTGCCAGCAGCTCCCCGGGACTAGCGGAAGAGACCCAGTACTTC. Residues: CASSSPGLAEETQYF. Filled out from reference TRBV5-4 and TRBJ2-5, the complete variable domain reads ETGVTQSPTHLIKTRGQQVTLRCSSQSGHNTVSWYQQALGQGPQFIFQYYREEENGRGNFPPRFSGLQFPNYSSELNVNALELDDSALYLCASSSPGLAEETQYFGPGTRLLVL.

The V call is TRBV5-1, the J call TRBJ2-3; D gene unclear. Germline V gene lookup returns CDR1 SGHRS and CDR2 YFSETQ. V lost 0 bases to trimming and J lost 0 bases, with 11 bases between them. The CDR3 spans 16 residues. CDR3 DNA: TGCGCCAGCAGCTTGGTAGGGCCTGGAAGCACAGATACGCAGTATTTT. Protein sequence: CASSLVGPGSTDTQYF. The entire variable domain, with the rest obtained from reference TRBV5-1 and TRBJ2-3, is as follows: KAGVTQTPRYLIKTRGQQVTLSCSPISGHRSVSWYQQTPGQGLQFLFEYFSETQRNKGNFPGRFSGRQFSNSRSEMNVSTLELGDSALYLCASSLVGPGSTDTQYFGPGTRLTVL.

This clonotype was counted many times. V and J are TRBV10-1 and TRBJ1-1, with D possibly being TRBD1 (6 bases). Between the trimmed V and J ends, which lost 0 bases and 13 bases, there was a span of 15 bases. This CDR3 region has 13 residues. In germline, CDR1 is WNHNN, CDR2 SYGVQD (reference sequence). The CDR3 loop reads CASSESGQPRRFF. As DNA, the CDR3 is TGCGCCAGCAGTGAGTCTGGACAGCCGCGGCGTTTCTTT.

This clonotype was picked up a small number of times. At one boundary the junction diverges from the germline segment, which might be a read error. The chain couples TRBV12-5 to TRBJ2-1; D is perhaps TRBD1 (5 bases). The CDR3 covers 19 residues. The V gene's germline CDR1 is LGHNT and CDR2 FRNRAP. For the CDR3, the DNA is TGTGTTAGTGGAGTGGTATCGGTAATAGGGGCCGTCCCCTACAATGAGCAGTTCTTC. The encoded protein is CVSGVVSVIGAVPYNEQFF.

CDR3 sequence reads: CASSPVLAWNSYEQYF. CDR3 DNA: TGTGCCAGCAGTCCAGTTCTAGCGTGGAATTCTTACGAGCAGTACTTC. The chain links TRBV12-3 or TRBV12-4 to TRBJ2-7; a possible D gene is TRBD2 (6 bases). There are 16 residues in the CDR3. V gave up 5 bases and J gave up 4 bases, with 21 bases separating them.

As to this clonotype: The CDR3 ends on some other residue instead of the conserved phenylalanine or tryptophan, so this is likely a read error. The chain recombines TRBV6-5 with TRBJ1-5, with 8 bases matching TRBD1. This CDR3 is 15 amino acids long. Looked up from germline, CDR1 is MNHEY and CDR2 is SVGAGI. The J segment lost 7 bases and the V segment lost 10 bases, leaving 15 bases of the junction unmatched. CDR3 sequence: CATGLRQGTTQPQHL. In DNA form, the CDR3 reads TGTGCCACAGGCCTCCGACAGGGGACCACGCAGCCCCAGCATTTG.